These 18 T cell receptor beta chains were all obtained from the same sample, sequenced in a study of blood T cells in healthy people across ages. Together with a sample-barcoded 5' primer, a J-beta primer mix was included in a second PCR lasting about 6 to 12 cycles. Each CDR3 protein is one row after TCRdb ran MiXCR on the 5' RACE reads. Of roughly 700,000 distinct CDR3 sequences listed, around 45% are singletons. Input material: blood. These receptors originate from a woman between 55 and 75 years old in good health.

The rearrangement joins TRBV6-5 to TRBJ1-1; unclear D gene. The CDR3 is made up of 14 amino acids. CDR1 is MNHEY and CDR2 is SVGAGI in the germline V gene. Trimming cost V 7 bases and J 1 base, with 13 bases left between them. As DNA, the CDR3 is TGTGCCAGCACTCCACTTCCCCGGAACACTGAAGCTTTCTTT. Its translation is CASTPLPRNTEAFF.

This clonotype was counted between two and nine times. The CDR3 loop is CARAAGGTDTQYF. CDR3 DNA: TGTGCCAGAGCAGCGGGAGGGACAGATACGCAGTATTTT. This chain uses TRBV10-3 with TRBJ2-3; 10 bases are a match to TRBD2. Germline CDR1 ENHRY, CDR2 SYGVKD. The junction had 4 bases not matched to a gene; V was cut back by 10 bases and J by 3 bases. CDR3 length: 13 amino acids.

This clonotype was counted between two and nine times. This chain uses TRBV6-2 or TRBV6-3 with TRBJ2-7, with 8 bases aligning to TRBD1. V shed 6 bases, J shed 1 base, and the junction held 5 bases outside the gene matches. This CDR3 spans 14 amino acids. CDR1 and CDR2 from the germline V gene are MNHEY and SVGEGT. CDR3 sequence: CASRTTGGSYEQYF. CDR3 bases: TGTGCCAGCAGGACAACAGGGGGATCCTACGAGCAGTACTTC.

This clonotype has a single count. The V call is TRBV20-1, the J call TRBJ2-3; the D gene is possibly TRBD2 (6 bases). Trimming stripped 5 bases from V and 0 bases from J, with 18 bases between. The CDR3 runs to 16 residues. Germline CDR1 and CDR2: DFQATT and SNEGSKA (reference sequence). The CDR3 sequence is CSAAVWEAGSTDTQYF. The DNA for the CDR3 is TGCAGTGCTGCTGTTTGGGAGGCAGGGAGCACAGATACGCAGTATTTT.

This clonotype turned up a few times. This chain joins TRBV5-1 and TRBJ1-1; D remains ambiguous. Trimming shortened V by 0 bases and J by 4 bases, and 10 bases separated the two germline ends. This CDR3 is built from 14 residues. Germline lookup yields CDR1 SGHRS and CDR2 YFSETQ. The CDR3 sequence: CASSLGRSITEAFF. CDR3 sequence (DNA): TGCGCCAGCAGCTTGGGGAGAAGCATCACTGAAGCTTTCTTT.

This clonotype has more than one count but fewer than ten. This chain joins TRBV24-1 and TRBJ2-3; D remains ambiguous. Trimming removed 3 bases from V and 1 base from J, with 13 bases in between. The CDR3 length is 16 residues. Germline V gene lookup returns CDR1 KGHDR and CDR2 SFDVKD. The CDR3 coding sequence is TGTGCCACCAGTGATCCCTTCAGGAAGCGCACAGATACGCAGTATTTT. As protein: CATSDPFRKRTDTQYF.

The rearrangement joins TRBV7-2 to TRBJ2-7, with 8 bases that match TRBD2. The CDR3 is 18 amino acids. With V trimmed by 5 bases and J by 7 bases, 22 bases remained unmatched. Germline CDR1 SGHTA, CDR2 FQGNSA. The chain's CDR3 is CASSQSAGGTGGWKEQYF. DNA for the CDR3: TGTGCCAGCAGCCAATCCGCGGGAGGTACCGGCGGGTGGAAAGAGCAGTACTTC.

This clonotype was picked up a small number of times. J is TRBJ2-1 and V is TRBV20-1, with D maybe TRBD2 (5 bases). CDR3 length: 13 amino acids. The ends were cut back, 3 bases at V and 6 bases at J, with 12 bases in the middle. CDR1 is DFQATT and CDR2 is SNEGSKA in the germline V gene (reference sequence). The DNA for the CDR3 is TGCAGTGCTAGCTGGCTAGCTAGCAATGAGCAGTTCTTC. Protein: CSASWLASNEQFF.

The chain uses TRBV20-1 and TRBJ1-2; 8 bases match TRBD1. This CDR3 comprises 14 residues. Germline CDR1 is DFQATT and CDR2 is SNEGSKA (reference sequence). Germline trimming cut 6 bases from V and 0 bases from J; bases unmatched to any gene: 6. The DNA for the CDR3 is TGCAGTGCCCCGGACAGGGTTACTAACTATGGCTACACCTTC. Amino acid sequence: CSAPDRVTNYGYTF.

This clonotype was seen a handful of times. This chain connects TRBV4-2 to TRBJ2-7; 15 nucleotides match TRBD2. The germline V gene encodes CDR1 LGHNA and CDR2 YNFKEQ. This CDR3 spans 15 amino acids. J was trimmed by 6 bases and V by 1 base; bases with no gene match: 1. This CDR3 reads CASSQGGLAGGEQYF. CDR3 DNA: TGTGCCAGCAGCCAAGGGGGACTAGCGGGAGGCGAGCAGTACTTC.

The chain has TRBV11-2 and TRBJ2-7; 7 positions agree with TRBD2. The germline CDR1 and CDR2 sequences are SGHAT and FQNNGV. CDR3 length: 15 amino acids. V lost 2 bases, J lost 0 bases, and 4 bases stayed unmatched. The CDR3 DNA sequence: TGTGCCAGCAGCTTATCGACTAGCCCCTCCTACGAGCAGTACTTC. This sequence encodes CASSLSTSPSYEQYF.

About this clonotype itself: A much bigger clone sits one base away, suggesting this may be a read error. V gene TRBV9 combines with J gene TRBJ1-2, with 8 nucleotides matching TRBD1. Germline-derived CDR1 and CDR2 are SGDLS and YYNGEE. CDR3 length equals 14 residues. This CDR3 reads CAGSNDRGARGYTF. The CDR3 nucleotides read TGTGCCGGCAGCAACGACAGGGGAGCTCGCGGCTACACCTTC.

This clonotype was detected a few times. The chain has TRBV29-1 and TRBJ2-5, with 7 bases lining up with TRBD2. Germline-derived CDR1 and CDR2 are SQVTM and ANQGSEA. Losses at the gene ends were 4 bases for V and 1 base for J; bases not matched to a gene: 3. The CDR3 is 13 residues long. The CDR3 coding sequence is TGCAGCGTTGTCCCTAGCGGCCAAGAGACCCAGTACTTC. Encoded protein: CSVVPSGQETQYF.

In its sample, this clonotype was seen a few times. CDR3: CASSTPDRQANSYEQYF. DNA of the CDR3: TGTGCCAGCAGCACCCCAGACAGACAGGCAAACTCCTACGAGCAGTACTTC. The V and J genes are TRBV6-7 and TRBJ2-7; weak D call: TRBD1 (6 bases). Being an ORF, TRBV6-7 has a function that is uncertain. Trimming left V 6 bases short and J 0 bases short, with 21 bases between. The CDR3 is made up of 17 amino acids.

In this sample, this clonotype turned up many times. The rearrangement joins TRBV24-1 to TRBJ2-5; 12 bases align to TRBD2. Germline loops: CDR1 KGHDR, CDR2 SFDVKD. This CDR3 contains 15 residues. V shed 6 bases and J 3 bases; nucleotides not matched to a gene: 4. The CDR3 bases are TGTGCCACCAGTCCTAGCGGGAGGGCAGAAGAGACCCAGTACTTC. Protein product: CATSPSGRAEETQYF.

This clonotype has more than one count but fewer than ten. V is TRBV12-3 or TRBV12-4 and J is TRBJ1-1; D remains unclear. The CDR3 runs to 15 residues. The V and J ends lost 2 bases and 3 bases respectively, with 13 bases between them. The CDR3 DNA reads as TGTGCCAGCAGTTTATACGGGGTGAGGGACACTGAAGCTTTCTTT. It yields the protein CASSLYGVRDTEAFF.

The gene calls are TRBV25-1 and TRBJ1-3; D is unclear. The CDR3 is made up of 14 amino acids. Germline V gene sequence: CDR1 MGHDK, CDR2 SYGVNS. Trimming cost V 2 bases and J 6 bases, with 11 bases left between them. The DNA of the CDR3 is TGTGCCAGCAGTGAACCCAAGAAAAAAAACACCATATATTTT. Translating it yields CASSEPKKKNTIYF.

This clonotype turned up a few times. The rearrangement joins TRBV6-5 to TRBJ1-2; TRBD1 agrees at 7 bases. The CDR3 runs to 13 residues. The J segment lost 4 bases and the V segment lost 5 bases, leaving 4 bases of the junction unmatched. CDR1 is MNHEY, CDR2 SVGAGI, per germline. CDR3 in amino acids: CASSTGEGYGYTF. CDR3 bases: TGTGCCAGCAGTACAGGGGAAGGCTATGGCTACACCTTC.